This T cell receptor (beta chain) is from a study of beta chain features in type 1 diabetes. Study findings and constraints: When cDNA is sequenced, cells with high TCR expression could be over-represented.

Expressed TCRB transcripts got sequenced, as all isolated RNA was reverse transcribed. The average output of naive, central memory and regulatory T cell samples was roughly 3.6 million reads. Generated by immunoSEQ multiplex PCR, the TCRdb table keeps only in-frame clones and is missing some. Among 400,000 to 450,000 clones listed, approximately 15% were seen once. This clone was detected only a few times. Its antigen is unknown. The source is a young man in good health. Material: naive CD4+ T cells from blood.

CDR3 amino acids: CAWNRGQETQYF. Written as DNA, the CDR3 is TGTGCCTGGAATCGGGGGCAAGAGACCCAGTACTTC. This chain links TRBV30 with TRBJ2-5; tentatively, D is TRBD2 (6 bases). The V end was cut by 4 bases, the J end by 2 bases, with 8 bases between. This CDR3 region has 12 residues. Germline loops: CDR1 GTSNPN, CDR2 SVGIG (reference sequence).